The clone carrying this T cell receptor beta chain was recorded a few times. What it recognizes is unknown. TCRdb reprocessed the reads via MiXCR and lists one record per CDR3 protein. This sample has about 680,000 distinct CDR3 sequences, with approximately 24% found just once. This CDR3 has 16 amino acids. The germline V gene encodes CDR1 SGHDN and CDR2 FVKESK. Between the trimmed V and J ends, which lost 0 bases and 4 bases, there was a span of 13 bases. The sample comes from a study of T cell repertoires in cytomegalovirus infection. Looking at the study overall: Public TCR beta signatures were indicative of both CMV infection and a matching HLA type. Whole-study results and caveats: Carriers of CMV and the relevant HLA type were discriminated by public TCR beta frequency. Ex vivo responses were dominated by HLA-C-restricted CMV-specific TCR beta clonotypes.

V usage is TRBV14 and J usage is TRBJ2-1; maybe TRBD2 (5 bases). This clonotype was sampled from a human donor in good health (CMV status not recorded). Some clones in this sample may be carry-over from other donors' samples. The sequencing sample was made of CD8+ T cells from PBMCs. CDR3: CASSQEPAGWYNEQFF. In DNA form, the CDR3 reads TGTGCCAGCAGCCAAGAACCGGCGGGTTGGTACAATGAGCAGTTCTTC.